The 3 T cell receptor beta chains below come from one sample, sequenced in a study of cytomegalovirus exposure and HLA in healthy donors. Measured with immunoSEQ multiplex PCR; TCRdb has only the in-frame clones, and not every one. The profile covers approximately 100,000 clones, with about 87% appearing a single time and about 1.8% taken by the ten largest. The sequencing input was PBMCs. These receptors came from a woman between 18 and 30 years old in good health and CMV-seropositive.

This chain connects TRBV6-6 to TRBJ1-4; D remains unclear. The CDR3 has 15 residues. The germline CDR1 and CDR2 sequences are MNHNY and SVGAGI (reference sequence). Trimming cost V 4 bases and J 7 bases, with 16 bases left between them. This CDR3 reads CASSFSSGRLEKLFF. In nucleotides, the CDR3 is TGTGCCAGCAGTTTCTCGAGCGGGAGGCTTGAAAAACTGTTTTTT.

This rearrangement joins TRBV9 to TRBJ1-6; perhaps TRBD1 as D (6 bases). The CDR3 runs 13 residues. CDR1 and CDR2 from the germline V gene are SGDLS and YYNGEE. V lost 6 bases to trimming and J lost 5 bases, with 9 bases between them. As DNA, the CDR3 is TGTGCCAGCACAGGGGCACATAATTCACCCCTCCACTTT. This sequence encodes CASTGAHNSPLHF.

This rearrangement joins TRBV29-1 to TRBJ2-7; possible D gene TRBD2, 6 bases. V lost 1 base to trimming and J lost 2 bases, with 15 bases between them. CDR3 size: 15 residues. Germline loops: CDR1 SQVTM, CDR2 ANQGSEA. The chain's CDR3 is CSVEGWRGLTYEQYF. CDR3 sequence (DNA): TGCAGCGTTGAAGGGTGGCGGGGTTTGACCTACGAGCAGTACTTC.